A single sample is the source of the 26 T cell receptor beta chains below, sequenced in a study of CD8 T cells in ankylosing spondylitis. TCRdb redid the calling of the 5' RACE reads with MiXCR, one entry per CDR3 protein. The data contain 150,000 to 200,000 distinct CDR3 sequences, around 32% of them seen just once; the ten biggest clones take up around 6.2%. Sequenced: synovial fluid, either unsorted or a sorted T cell fraction (not recorded which). The receptor source for this set is a male donor with ankylosing spondylitis.

Note on this clonotype: Sequence at one end of the junction differs from germline and may be a read error. V usage is TRBV7-2 and J usage is TRBJ2-1; perhaps D is TRBD1 or TRBD2 (5 bases each). Germline V CDR1 and CDR2: SGHTA, FQGNSA. This CDR3 region has 12 residues. CDR3 residues: CASSFRTGTTLF. DNA for the CDR3: TGTGCCAGCAGCTTTCGAACCGGGACGACCCTTTTT.

This clonotype appeared a few times. The chain employs TRBV20-1 and TRBJ2-3; 12 positions agree with TRBD2. Germline V gene lookup returns CDR1 DFQATT and CDR2 SNEGSKA (reference sequence). The CDR3 is 15 residues long. Losses at the gene ends were 6 bases for V and 5 bases for J; bases not matched to a gene: 9. CDR3 region: CSAILAGGPGDTQYF. The CDR3 nucleotides are TGCAGTGCGATCCTAGCGGGGGGGCCTGGAGATACGCAGTATTTT.

Many counts were recorded for this clonotype. The rearrangement joins TRBV7-9 to TRBJ2-6; no clear D gene. The germline CDR1 and CDR2 sequences are SEHNR and FQNEAQ (reference sequence). The CDR3 length is 15 residues. The germline V and J ends were trimmed by 2 bases and 4 bases, with 9 bases remaining between them. The CDR3 loop is CASSLSPRGANVLTF. CDR3 DNA: TGTGCCAGCAGCTTATCCCCCAGGGGGGCCAACGTCCTGACTTTC.

This clonotype was recorded many times. DNA of the CDR3: TGTGCCACCAGTGATCCTACCGGGACCGACACCGGGGAGCTGTTTTTT. This translates into CATSDPTGTDTGELFF. The V and J genes are TRBV24-1 and TRBJ2-2; the D call may be TRBD1 or TRBD2 (5 bases each). V was shortened by 3 bases and J by 3 bases, with 13 bases between the two germline ends. The V gene's germline CDR1 is KGHDR and CDR2 SFDVKD. The CDR3 loop spans 16 amino acids.

The CDR3 DNA sequence: TGTGCCAGCAGCCCCGGGCCTGCAGGGGAGCAGTACTTC. Its translation: CASSPGPAGEQYF. The V gene is TRBV12-3 or TRBV12-4, the J gene TRBJ2-7; D is perhaps TRBD1 (5 bases). The CDR3 length is 13 residues. Trimming cost V 6 bases and J 7 bases, with 16 bases left between them.

J is TRBJ2-5 and V is TRBV12-3 or TRBV12-4; 14 bases are shared with TRBD2. The CDR3 spans 18 residues. After removal of 3 bases from V and 5 bases from J, the junction contained 11 bases not matched to a gene. CDR3 sequence reads: CASSFGTSGRGGWETQYF. As DNA, the CDR3 is TGTGCCAGCAGTTTCGGGACTAGCGGGAGAGGGGGTTGGGAGACCCAGTACTTC.

The chain joins TRBV30 to TRBJ2-7; 7 nucleotides match TRBD1. CDR3 length: 14 residues. The junction had 7 bases not matched to a gene; V was cut back by 2 bases and J by 3 bases. CDR1 and CDR2 from the germline V gene are GTSNPN and SVGIG (reference sequence). For the CDR3, the DNA is TGTGCCTGGAGTAGGGGGCAGGTCCGCTACGAGCAGTACTTC. This gives the protein CAWSRGQVRYEQYF.

The chain recombines TRBV10-3 with TRBJ1-1; 7 nucleotides agree with TRBD1. Germline CDR1 and CDR2: ENHRY and SYGVKD. The J segment lost 4 bases and the V segment lost 2 bases, leaving 16 bases of the junction unmatched. The CDR3 runs 18 residues. CDR3 nucleotide sequence: TGTGCCATCAGTGAGCCTTCGGGGCCAACAGGGGAGGGCACTGAAGCTTTCTTT. Translation gives CAISEPSGPTGEGTEAFF.

This clonotype was recorded a few times. The chain links TRBV10-3 to TRBJ1-1; D gene ambiguous. The germline gives CDR1 ENHRY, CDR2 SYGVKD. Trimming removed 0 bases at V and 2 bases at J, with 10 bases between. This CDR3 has 15 residues. CDR3 loop: CAISESGKPNTEAFF. CDR3 nucleotide sequence: TGTGCCATCAGTGAGTCGGGGAAGCCCAACACTGAAGCTTTCTTT.

The chain recombines TRBV30 with TRBJ2-2, with D tentatively TRBD2 (5 bases). Between the trimmed V and J ends, which lost 5 bases and 3 bases, there was a span of 7 bases. The CDR3 has 12 residues. Germline V gives CDR1 GTSNPN, CDR2 SVGIG (reference sequence). This chain's CDR3 is CAWDGDTGELFF. Here the CDR3 DNA reads TGTGCCTGGGACGGGGACACCGGGGAGCTGTTTTTT.

This clonotype was picked up many times. This sequence joins TRBV30 and TRBJ1-1; weak D call: TRBD1 (5 bases). CDR1 GTSNPN and CDR2 SVGIG come from the germline V gene (reference sequence). V was pared by 2 bases and J by 8 bases, with 9 bases between. This CDR3 has 11 residues. Written as DNA, the CDR3 is TGTGCCTGGAGTTGGGAGGGGGAAGCTTTCTTT. The encoded protein is CAWSWEGEAFF.

This clonotype was recorded many times. This sequence joins TRBV6-5 and TRBJ2-2; 7 bases match TRBD2. CDR3 length equals 15 residues. V shed 2 bases, J shed 7 bases, and the junction held 7 bases outside the gene matches. The V gene's germline CDR1 is MNHEY and CDR2 SVGAGI. Here the CDR3 reads CASSYDSWGGGELFF. CDR3 sequence (DNA): TGTGCCAGCAGTTACGACAGTTGGGGGGGCGGGGAGCTGTTTTTT.

The chain employs TRBV7-2 and TRBJ2-3; 11 nucleotides match TRBD2. V shed 5 bases and J 4 bases; nucleotides not matched to a gene: 5. The germline V gene encodes CDR1 SGHTA and CDR2 FQGNSA. This CDR3 region has 15 residues. In DNA, the CDR3 is TGTGCCAGCAGCAAGACTAGCGGGGCCTCAGATACGCAGTATTTT. Its translation: CASSKTSGASDTQYF.

By frequency in the sample, this clonotype is medium-sized. The J gene is TRBJ2-6, the V gene TRBV18, with 7 bases matching TRBD2. This CDR3 has 18 amino acids. With V trimmed by 2 bases and J by 0 bases, 7 bases remained unmatched. Germline V CDR1 and CDR2: KGHSH, LQKENI. CDR3 sequence: CASSPTSVRSSGANVLTF. CDR3 nucleotide sequence: TGTGCCAGCTCACCAACTAGCGTCCGAAGCTCTGGGGCCAACGTCCTGACTTTC.

This rearrangement joins TRBV20-1 to TRBJ1-6, with a possible D match to TRBD1 (6 bases). CDR3 length: 19 amino acids. V lost 2 bases to trimming and J lost 0 bases, with 20 bases between them. Germline-derived CDR1 and CDR2 are DFQATT and SNEGSKA (reference sequence). The CDR3: CSARPPGHQRSSYNSPLHF. CDR3 coding DNA: TGCAGTGCTAGACCACCGGGACACCAAAGGAGCTCCTATAATTCACCCCTCCACTTT.

This sequence joins TRBV7-3 and TRBJ1-6; no firm D call. Trimming stripped 5 bases from V and 1 base from J, with 9 bases between. The V gene's germline CDR1 is SGHTA and CDR2 FQGTGA. The CDR3 sequence is 15 residues long. CDR3 sequence: CASSLGPSYNSPLHF. The DNA of the CDR3 is TGTGCCAGCAGCCTCGGTCCGTCCTATAATTCACCCCTCCACTTT.

This clonotype was counted a few times. The V and J genes are TRBV5-1 and TRBJ1-5, with D unresolved. V was shortened by 4 bases and J by 4 bases, with 9 bases between the two germline ends. This CDR3 is 13 amino acids long. Germline CDR1 and CDR2: SGHRS and YFSETQ. The DNA for the CDR3 is TGCGCCAGCAGCCCCTTGGGAAATCAGCCCCAGCATTTT. It codes for CASSPLGNQPQHF.

The V gene is TRBV24-1, the J gene TRBJ2-1, with D perhaps matching TRBD1 or TRBD2 (5 bases each). There are 17 residues in the CDR3. V lost 4 bases and J 0 bases, leaving 15 bases between the germline ends. Germline V gives CDR1 KGHDR, CDR2 SFDVKD. The CDR3 nucleotides are TGTGCCACCAGTGACCCGACGGGGCCTAGCTCCTACAATGAGCAGTTCTTC. This translates into CATSDPTGPSSYNEQFF.

This clonotype was seen repeatedly, ten times or more. The chain employs TRBV4-1 and TRBJ1-5, with no clear D. There are 17 residues in the CDR3. V was clipped by 0 bases and J by 0 bases, with 12 bases between them. CDR1 and CDR2 from the germline V gene are MGHRA and YSYEKL. The CDR3, as DNA: TGCGCCAGCAGCCAAGAGTGGTCGGCAGGTAGCAATCAGCCCCAGCATTTT. Encoded protein: CASSQEWSAGSNQPQHF.

This clonotype has a handful of counts. This chain connects TRBV6-6 to TRBJ1-1; D remains ambiguous. V gave up 5 bases and J gave up 3 bases, with 10 bases separating them. The CDR3 sequence is 13 residues long. Germline assignment: CDR1 MNHNY and CDR2 SVGAGI (reference sequence). DNA for the CDR3: TGTGCCAGCAGTACGGCTTCCGACACTGAAGCTTTCTTT. Translating it yields CASSTASDTEAFF.

The chain uses TRBV18 and TRBJ2-5; TRBD1 aligns across 8 bases. Unmatched junction bases numbered 16, after V lost 3 bases and J lost 7 bases. Germline V gives CDR1 KGHSH, CDR2 LQKENI. This CDR3 comprises 17 residues. The CDR3 loop reads CASSPTTGTGPLGTQYF. The DNA for the CDR3 is TGTGCCAGCTCACCTACCACCGGGACAGGCCCCCTGGGGACCCAGTACTTC.

DNA of the CDR3: TGTGCCAGCAGCCAAGTGATAGGGGACCCGAACACCGGGGAGCTGTTTTTT. Its translation is CASSQVIGDPNTGELFF. The chain has TRBV4-2 and TRBJ2-2, with D perhaps matching TRBD1 or TRBD2 (5 bases each). Deletions cut 1 base from V and 0 bases from J, with 12 bases between. CDR1 and CDR2 (germline): LGHNA, YNFKEQ. The CDR3 extends over 17 amino acids.

The V gene is TRBV20-1, the J gene TRBJ2-7; tentative D call: TRBD2 (5 bases). Trimming took off 5 bases at V and 4 bases at J, with 15 bases between the two ends. The length of the CDR3 is 13 residues. Germline V gene lookup returns CDR1 DFQATT and CDR2 SNEGSKA (reference sequence). The CDR3 here is CSARPSREYEQYF. In DNA form, the CDR3 reads TGCAGTGCTCGTCCTTCTAGGGAGTACGAGCAGTACTTC.

J is TRBJ2-7 and V is TRBV14; no clear D. CDR1 and CDR2 (germline): SGHDN, FVKESK. This CDR3 contains 12 residues. V dropped 1 base and J dropped 4 bases, with 5 bases sitting between them. CDR3 nucleotides: TGTGCCAGCAGCCAAGTCAGTTACGAGCAGTACTTC. Protein: CASSQVSYEQYF.

The chain links TRBV29-1 to TRBJ2-2; maybe TRBD2 (6 bases). The V end lost 5 bases, the J end lost 3 bases, and 13 bases lay between the germline ends. CDR3 length: 14 amino acids. Germline V lookup: CDR1 SQVTM, CDR2 ANQGSEA. In DNA, the CDR3 is TGCAGCGTTAGACAGCGGGCATACACCGGGGAGCTGTTTTTT. This encodes CSVRQRAYTGELFF.

In this sample, this clonotype turned up many times. This rearrangement joins TRBV3-1 to TRBJ2-7, with a possible D match to TRBD1 (8 bases). The V end was cut by 4 bases, the J end by 2 bases, with 15 bases between. Germline V gene data show CDR1 as LGHDT and CDR2 as YNNKEL (reference sequence). The CDR3 is 15 amino acids. As DNA, the CDR3 is TGTGCCAGCAGCCCGCACAGGGGGGGGGCCTACGAGCAGTACTTC. The encoded protein is CASSPHRGGAYEQYF.